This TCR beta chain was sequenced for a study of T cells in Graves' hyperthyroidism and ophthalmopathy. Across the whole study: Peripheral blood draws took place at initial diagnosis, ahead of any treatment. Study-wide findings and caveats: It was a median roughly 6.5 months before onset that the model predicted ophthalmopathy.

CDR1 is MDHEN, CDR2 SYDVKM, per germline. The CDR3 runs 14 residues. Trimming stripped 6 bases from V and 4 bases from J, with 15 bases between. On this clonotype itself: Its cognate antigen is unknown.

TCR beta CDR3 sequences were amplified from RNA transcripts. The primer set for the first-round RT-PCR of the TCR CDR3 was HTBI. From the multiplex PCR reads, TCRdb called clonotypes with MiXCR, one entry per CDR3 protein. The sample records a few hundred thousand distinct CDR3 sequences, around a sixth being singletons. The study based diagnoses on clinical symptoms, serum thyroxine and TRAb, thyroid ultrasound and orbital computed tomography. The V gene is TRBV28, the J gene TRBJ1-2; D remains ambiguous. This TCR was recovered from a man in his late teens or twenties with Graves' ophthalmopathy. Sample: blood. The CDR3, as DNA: TGTGCCAGCAGACCCGCGGGTCTAGGCTATGGCTACACCTTC. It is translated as CASRPAGLGYGYTF.